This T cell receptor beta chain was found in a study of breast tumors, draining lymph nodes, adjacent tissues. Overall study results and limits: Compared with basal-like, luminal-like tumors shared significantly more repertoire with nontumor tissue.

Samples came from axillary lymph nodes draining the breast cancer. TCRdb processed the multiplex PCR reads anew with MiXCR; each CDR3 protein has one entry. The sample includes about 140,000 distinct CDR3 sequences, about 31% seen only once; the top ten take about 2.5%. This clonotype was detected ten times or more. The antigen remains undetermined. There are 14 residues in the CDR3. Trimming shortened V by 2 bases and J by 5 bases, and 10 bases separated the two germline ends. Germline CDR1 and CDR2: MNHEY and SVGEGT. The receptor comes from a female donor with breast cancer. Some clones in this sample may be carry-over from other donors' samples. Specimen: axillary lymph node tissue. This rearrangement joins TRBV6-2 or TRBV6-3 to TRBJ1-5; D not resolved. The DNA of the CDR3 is TGTGCCAGCAGTTACAGAGGGCTCGATCAGCCCCAGCATTTT. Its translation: CASSYRGLDQPQHF.